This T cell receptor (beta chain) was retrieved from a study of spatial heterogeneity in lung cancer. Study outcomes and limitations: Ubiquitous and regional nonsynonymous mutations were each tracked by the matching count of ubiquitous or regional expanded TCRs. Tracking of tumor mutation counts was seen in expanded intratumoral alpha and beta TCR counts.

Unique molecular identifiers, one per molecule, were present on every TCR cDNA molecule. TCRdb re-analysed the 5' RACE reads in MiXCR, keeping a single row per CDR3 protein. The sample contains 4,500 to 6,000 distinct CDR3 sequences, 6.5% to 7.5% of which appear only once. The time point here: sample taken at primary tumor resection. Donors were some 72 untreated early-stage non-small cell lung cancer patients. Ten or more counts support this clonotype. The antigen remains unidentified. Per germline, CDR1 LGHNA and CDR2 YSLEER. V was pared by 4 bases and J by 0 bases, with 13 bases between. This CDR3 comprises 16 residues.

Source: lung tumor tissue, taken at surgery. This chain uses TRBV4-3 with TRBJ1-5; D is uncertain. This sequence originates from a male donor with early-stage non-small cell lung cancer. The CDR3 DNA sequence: TGCGCCAGCAGCCTATCGACTGATTATAGCAATCAGCCCCAGCATTTT. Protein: CASSLSTDYSNQPQHF.